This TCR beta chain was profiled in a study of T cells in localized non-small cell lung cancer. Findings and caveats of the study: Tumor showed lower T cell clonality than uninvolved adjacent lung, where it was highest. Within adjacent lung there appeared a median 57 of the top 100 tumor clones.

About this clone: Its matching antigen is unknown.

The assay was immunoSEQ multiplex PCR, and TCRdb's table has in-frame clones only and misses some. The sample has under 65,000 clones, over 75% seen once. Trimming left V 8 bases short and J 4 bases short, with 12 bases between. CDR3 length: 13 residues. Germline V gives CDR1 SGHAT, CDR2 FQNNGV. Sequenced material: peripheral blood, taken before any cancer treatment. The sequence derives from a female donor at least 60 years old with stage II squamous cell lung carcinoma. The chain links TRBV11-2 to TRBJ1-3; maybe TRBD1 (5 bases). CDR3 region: CASSGVSGNTIYF. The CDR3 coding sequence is TGTGCCAGCTCGGGGGTATCCGGAAACACCATATATTTT.